What follows are 8 T cell receptor beta chains derived from one specimen sequenced in a study of siplizumab effects on memory and regulatory T cells. Data came from immunoSEQ multiplex PCR; TCRdb stores just in-frame clones and leaves some out. Of over 85,000 clones in the sample, roughly 93% were seen once. The sample was CD8+ T cells sorted from blood. The receptor source for this set is a human donor in good health.

This chain uses TRBV27 with TRBJ2-5; 7 nucleotides agree with TRBD1. Germline loops: CDR1 MNHEY, CDR2 SMNVEV (reference sequence). The CDR3 has 14 amino acids. V trimming: 5 bases; J trimming: 4 bases; junction bases outside the gene matches: 7. In nucleotides, the CDR3 is TGTGCCAGCAGTCCTAGGGGGCGAGGAGAGACCCAGTACTTC. This codes for CASSPRGRGETQYF.

This rearrangement joins TRBV2 to TRBJ2-2; TRBD2 agrees at 11 bases. The CDR3 length is 15 residues. V lost 3 bases and J lost 6; bases outside the gene matches: 3. CDR1 and CDR2 (germline): SNHLY, FYNNEI. The CDR3 reads CASSETSGVAGELFF. The CDR3 DNA is TGTGCCAGCAGTGAGACTAGCGGGGTAGCCGGGGAGCTGTTTTTT.

V usage is TRBV4-1 and J usage is TRBJ1-1; D possibly corresponds to TRBD1 (6 bases). The CDR3 contains 14 residues. V dropped 0 bases and J dropped 1 base, with 6 bases sitting between them. CDR1 is MGHRA, CDR2 YSYEKL, per germline. The CDR3 loop is CASSQDRGNTEAFF. In DNA form, the CDR3 reads TGCGCCAGCAGCCAAGACAGGGGGAACACTGAAGCTTTCTTT.

V is TRBV5-6 and J is TRBJ1-5; tentative D call: TRBD1 (6 bases). Germline V gene sequence: CDR1 SGHDT, CDR2 YYEEEE. The CDR3 sequence is 13 residues long. V lost 1 base to trimming and J lost 7 bases, with 9 bases between them. CDR3 bases: TGTGCCAGCAGCTTGTCGGGGGCACAGCCCCAGCATTTT. Translated, it gives CASSLSGAQPQHF.

V gene TRBV19 combines with J gene TRBJ2-7, with 11 bases lining up with TRBD2. With 7 bases clipped from V and 6 bases from J, the junction kept 5 bases outside the gene matches. The germline gives CDR1 LNHDA, CDR2 SQIVND (reference sequence). This CDR3 comprises 13 residues. CDR3 in amino acids: CASTSLAGGEQYF. The CDR3 bases are TGTGCCAGTACCAGTCTAGCGGGAGGCGAGCAGTACTTC.

This clone was picked up a small number of times. The chain carries TRBV27 and TRBJ2-2; 7 bases agree with TRBD2. Per the germline V gene, CDR1 is MNHEY and CDR2 is SMNVEV (reference sequence). The CDR3 has 15 amino acids. V gave up 0 bases and J gave up 4 bases; unmatched junction bases: 2. CDR3 protein: CASSLSPSGTGELFF. The CDR3 region has the DNA TGTGCCAGCAGTTTATCCCCTAGCGGCACCGGGGAGCTGTTTTTT.

This chain connects TRBV19 to TRBJ1-5, with D possibly TRBD1 on 5 matching bases. The CDR3 sequence is 15 residues long. V lost 3 bases and J lost 1, with 10 bases in between. The germline CDR1 and CDR2 sequences are LNHDA and SQIVND (reference sequence). The CDR3 coding sequence is TGTGCCAGTAGTATTTGGGGCCCGAGCAATCAGCCCCAGCATTTT. Amino acid sequence: CASSIWGPSNQPQHF.

This clone has just one count. The chain is built from TRBV18 and TRBJ1-2; TRBD1 matches 8 bases. The ends lost 6 bases at V and 3 bases at J; junction bases unmatched: 3. There are 13 residues in the CDR3. The V gene's germline CDR1 is KGHSH and CDR2 LQKENI. CDR3 protein: CASSHRGDYGYTF. DNA for the CDR3: TGTGCCAGCTCCCACAGGGGGGACTATGGCTACACCTTC.